This T cell receptor (beta chain) originates from a study of T-cell memory formation after mild COVID-19. MiXCR, run by TCRdb on the 5' RACE reads, gives a single entry per CDR3 protein. The data contain roughly 510,000 distinct CDR3 sequences, 15% to 20% of them singletons. Looked up from germline, CDR1 is SGHVS and CDR2 is FNYEAQ. The germline V and J ends were trimmed by 1 base and 0 bases, with 9 bases remaining between them. The CDR3 loop spans 15 amino acids. The specimen was PBMCs or a T cell subset sorted from them (not recorded which). This TCR came from an adult woman who had mild COVID-19 (a few samples of this study predate the infection). Cell type and time point are not known. The J gene is TRBJ1-2, the V gene TRBV7-6; no definite D call. Here the CDR3 DNA reads TGTGCCAGCAGCTTAGGAGCGACTGCTAACTATGGCTACACCTTC. Amino acid sequence: CASSLGATANYGYTF. Combining the CDR3 with reference TRBV7-6 and TRBJ1-2 gives the whole variable domain GAGVSQSPRYKVTKRGQDVALRCDPISGHVSLYWYRQALGQGPEFLTYFNYEAQQDKSGLPNDRFSAERPEGSISTLTIQRTEQRDSAMYRCASSLGATANYGYTFGSGTRLTVV.